This T cell receptor beta chain was documented in a study of blood T cells in healthy people across ages. The study, taken as a whole, reports: The recorded TCR beta diversity per million T cells decreased in a roughly linear manner with age.

Around 9.4 milliliters was the volume of peripheral blood drawn from each donor. Samples had at least 6 million PBMCs isolated from them. Samples each had at least 5 micrograms of total RNA extracted. This clonotype has a single count. The antigen is unknown. PCR was performed a second time for about 7 to 12 cycles using a sample-barcoded 5' primer and a J-beta primer mix. TCRdb independently ran MiXCR on the 5' RACE reads; one entry per CDR3 protein. In the table there are roughly 1.4 million distinct CDR3 sequences, 59% of which are singletons. Germline V gives CDR1 MNHEY, CDR2 SVGAGI. The CDR3 runs 11 residues.

The rearrangement joins TRBV6-5 to TRBJ2-7, with a possible D match to TRBD2 (5 bases). The better agreement between TRBJ2-5 and the DNA end casts doubt on the J call. The sequence was obtained from a man between 18 and 29 years old in good health. The sequenced sample consisted of blood. The CDR3 DNA reads as TGTGCCAGCAACAACGCGGGGACCCAGTACTTC. Its protein product is CASNNAGTQYF.